These T cell receptor beta chains were read from a single sample in a study of T cell responses to AZD1222 COVID-19 vaccine. Profiled with immunoSEQ multiplex PCR; TCRdb holds only in-frame clones, not every one. The sample records about 94,000 clones, 85% being singletons. The sequenced sample was peripheral blood, obtained 28 days after the second AZD1222 dose. Every receptor here comes from an adult who received the AZD1222 COVID-19 vaccine. The conserved cysteine and the conserved F or W are not part of the CDR3 here. D genes are given only for firm matches.

-	TRBV6-5	ASTLGGGNSPLH
TRBD2	TRBV7-6	ASSLGAGGPKDTQY
TRBD2	TRBV4-2	ASSRLGGTSGGQGTYNEQF
-	TRBV7-8	ASSPGFATEAF
-	TRBV15	ATSRDPRQVNQPQH
TRBD2	TRBV5-1	ASSLGTSGGYEQY
-	TRBV30	AWGGGLNEKLF
-	TRBV12-5	ASAPGGAIETQY
-	TRBV11-2	ASSFPREAYGYT
TRBD1	TRBV5-6	ASSFTGGGEQY
-	TRBV6-6	ASSYGGSDTQY
-	TRBV30	AWSAKGFNYEQY
TRBD1	TRBV11-3	ASSLHPTGFGEQY
TRBD1	TRBV11-2	ASRNTGANTEAF
-	TRBV11-2	ASSLEFGRRNTEAF
-	TRBV5-6	ASSHRGSSGNTIY
-	TRBV11-2	ASTPAPRGASFGNEQF
-	TRBV18	ASSSRVYEQY
-	TRBV2	ASNIADSYEQY
-	TRBV5-5	ASSWGLTLPYEQY
-	TRBV20-1	SPDNGYT
TRBD1	TRBV19	AATGTGGVSSNQPQH
TRBD2	TRBV15	ATSRDGGSGRVWGNEQF
-	TRBV28	ASGQYTGELF
-	TRBV7-3	ASSPAANTGELF
TRBD1	TRBV28	ASSRPGTGNFGNTIY
-	TRBV6-5	ASSYSITGNQPQH
TRBD2	TRBV28	ASSFHAAPSGEITSTDTQY